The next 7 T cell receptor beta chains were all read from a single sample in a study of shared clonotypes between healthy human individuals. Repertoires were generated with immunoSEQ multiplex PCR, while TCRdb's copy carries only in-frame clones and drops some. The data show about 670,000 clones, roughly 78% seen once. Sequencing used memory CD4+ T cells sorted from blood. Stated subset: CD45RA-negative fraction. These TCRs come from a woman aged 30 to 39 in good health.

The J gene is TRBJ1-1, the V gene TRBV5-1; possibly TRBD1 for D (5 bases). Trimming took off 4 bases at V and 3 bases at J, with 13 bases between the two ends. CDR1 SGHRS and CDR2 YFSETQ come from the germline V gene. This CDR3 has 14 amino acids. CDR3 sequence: CASSVQGGYTEAFF. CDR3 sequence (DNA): TGCGCCAGCAGCGTTCAGGGAGGATACACTGAAGCTTTCTTT.

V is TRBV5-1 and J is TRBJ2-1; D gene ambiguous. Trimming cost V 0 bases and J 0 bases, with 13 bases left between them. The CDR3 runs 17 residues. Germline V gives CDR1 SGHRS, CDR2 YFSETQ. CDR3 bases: TGCGCCAGCAGCTTGGCCAACATGGGCGGCTCCTACAATGAGCAGTTCTTC. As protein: CASSLANMGGSYNEQFF.

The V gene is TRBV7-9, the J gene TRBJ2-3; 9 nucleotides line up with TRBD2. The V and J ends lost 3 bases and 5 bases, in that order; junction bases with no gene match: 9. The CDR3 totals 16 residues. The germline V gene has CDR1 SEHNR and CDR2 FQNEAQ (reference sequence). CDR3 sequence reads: CASSFTIAGAGDTQYF. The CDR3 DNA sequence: TGTGCCAGCAGCTTTACGATAGCGGGAGCGGGAGATACGCAGTATTTT.

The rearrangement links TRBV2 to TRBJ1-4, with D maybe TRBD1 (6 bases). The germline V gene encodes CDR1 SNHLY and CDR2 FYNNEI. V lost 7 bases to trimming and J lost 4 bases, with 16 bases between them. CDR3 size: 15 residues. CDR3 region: CASKVMDSLNEKLFF. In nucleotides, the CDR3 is TGTGCCAGCAAAGTGATGGACAGCCTTAATGAAAAACTGTTTTTT.

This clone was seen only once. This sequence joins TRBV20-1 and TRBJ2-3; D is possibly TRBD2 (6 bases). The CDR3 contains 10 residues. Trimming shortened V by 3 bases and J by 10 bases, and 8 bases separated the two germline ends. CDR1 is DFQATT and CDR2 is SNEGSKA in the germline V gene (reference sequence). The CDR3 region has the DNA TGCAGTGCTAGCCGGGAGTCGCAGTATTTT. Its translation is CSASRESQYF.

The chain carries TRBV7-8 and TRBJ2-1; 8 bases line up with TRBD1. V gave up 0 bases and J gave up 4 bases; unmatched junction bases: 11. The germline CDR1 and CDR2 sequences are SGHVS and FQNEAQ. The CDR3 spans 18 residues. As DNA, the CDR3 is TGTGCCAGCAGCTTAGCTTACCGACAGGGGCGCCGATACAATGAGCAGTTCTTC. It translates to CASSLAYRQGRRYNEQFF. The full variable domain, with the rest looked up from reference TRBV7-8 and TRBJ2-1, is GAGVSQSPRYKVAKRGQDVALRCDPISGHVSLFWYQQALGQGPEFLTYFQNEAQLDKSGLPSDRFFAERPEGSVSTLKIQRTQQEDSAVYLCASSLAYRQGRRYNEQFFGPGTRLTVL.

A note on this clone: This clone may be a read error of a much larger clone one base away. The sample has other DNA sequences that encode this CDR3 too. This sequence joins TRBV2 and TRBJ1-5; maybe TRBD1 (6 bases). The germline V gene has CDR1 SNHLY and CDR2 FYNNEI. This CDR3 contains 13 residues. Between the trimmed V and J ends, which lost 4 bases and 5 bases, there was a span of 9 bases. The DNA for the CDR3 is TGTGCCAGCAGTGGGACAGAGGATCAGCCCCAGCATTTT. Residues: CASSGTEDQPQHF.